One sample yielded the 7 T cell receptor beta chains listed below, sequenced in a study of shared clonotypes between healthy human individuals. The data were produced by immunoSEQ multiplex PCR, yet TCRdb's version contains in-frame clones alone and is incomplete. The sample contains over 850,000 clones, 70% to 80% of which appear only once. What was sequenced was memory CD4+ T cells from PBMCs. Subset in this sample: CD45RA-negative fraction. The receptors here all came from a man between 18 and 35 years old in good health. Some clones in this sample may be carry-over from other donors' samples.

The chain joins TRBV29-1 to TRBJ2-2; 8 bases are a match to TRBD2. The CDR3 runs to 16 residues. From germline, CDR1 is SQVTM and CDR2 ANQGSEA. The junction had 15 bases not matched to a gene; V was cut back by 6 bases and J by 6 bases. The CDR3 sequence: CSVGARVGAGAGELFF. CDR3 DNA: TGCAGCGTGGGGGCCCGGGTGGGAGCGGGAGCCGGGGAGCTGTTTTTT.

About this clone itself: The same CDR3 arises from other DNA sequences in this sample as well. The V gene is TRBV7-3, the J gene TRBJ2-5; perhaps TRBD2 as D (5 bases). The V and J ends lost 1 base and 5 bases respectively, with 8 bases between them. This CDR3 has 13 residues. Per the germline V gene, CDR1 is SGHTA and CDR2 is FQGTGA. The CDR3 region has the DNA TGTGCCAGCAGCTTAAACCCGGGGGAGACCCAGTACTTC. Its translation is CASSLNPGETQYF.

The chain carries TRBV28 and TRBJ1-5; D is uncertain. CDR3 length equals 13 residues. Germline V lookup: CDR1 MDHEN, CDR2 SYDVKM. V shed 9 bases and J shed 2 bases, with 11 bases lying between them. This CDR3 reads CASRWRGNQPQHF. The CDR3 DNA sequence: TGTGCCAGTAGGTGGCGTGGCAATCAGCCCCAGCATTTT.

The chain is built from TRBV2 and TRBJ1-5; unclear D gene. The V gene's germline CDR1 is SNHLY and CDR2 FYNNEI. Trimming pared 3 bases from V and 5 bases from J, leaving 11 bases between. The CDR3 is made up of 14 amino acids. The CDR3 loop reads CASSERHGDQPQHF. CDR3 DNA sequence: TGTGCCAGCAGTGAGAGGCACGGGGATCAGCCCCAGCATTTT.

The chain's CDR3 is CASSPADTLFYGYTF. The CDR3 nucleotides are TGTGCCAGCAGCCCTGCGGATACCCTTTTCTATGGCTACACCTTC. The chain has TRBV28 and TRBJ1-2; D remains unclear. The CDR3 is made up of 15 amino acids. Per germline, CDR1 MDHEN and CDR2 SYDVKM. The ends were cut back, 6 bases at V and 4 bases at J, with 18 bases in the middle.

This clone appeared many times. J is TRBJ2-7 and V is TRBV2; D is perhaps TRBD1 (6 bases). Germline CDR1 reads SNHLY; CDR2 reads FYNNEI. V was cut by 1 base and J by 7 bases, with 23 bases left in between. The CDR3 sequence is 17 residues long. DNA of the CDR3: TGTGCCAGCAGTGAAGGGTTTACAGGGACCCCCGATAAGGAGCAGTACTTC. As protein: CASSEGFTGTPDKEQYF.

This clone showed up just a few times. CDR3 nucleotides: TGTGTCCGGAGGTTAAGAGGAACGGACTATGGCTACACCTTC. Residues: CVRRLRGTDYGYTF. The chain links TRBV19 to TRBJ1-2, with D uncertain. This CDR3 comprises 14 residues. Germline values: CDR1 LNHDA, CDR2 SQIVND (reference sequence).